The 9 T cell receptor beta chains in this list originate from one sample, sequenced in a study of glioma-infiltrating T cells after dendritic cell vaccination. Using immunoSEQ multiplex PCR, the repertoire was profiled, and TCRdb retains in-frame clones only, with some absent. This table holds about 38,000 clones, approximately 80% found once. The sequences come from blood, collected before dendritic cell vaccination. The origin of the receptors is a human donor with glioblastoma.

The rearrangement links TRBV14 to TRBJ2-2; D may be TRBD2 (6 bases). Germline lookup yields CDR1 SGHDN and CDR2 FVKESK. This CDR3 spans 15 amino acids. Trimming stripped 4 bases from V and 1 base from J, with 10 bases between. CDR3 residues: CASSPLARNTGELFF. The CDR3 DNA sequence: TGTGCCAGCAGCCCACTAGCCCGGAACACCGGGGAGCTGTTTTTT.

V gene TRBV7-6 combines with J gene TRBJ2-7, with D possibly being TRBD1 (6 bases). This CDR3 is 16 amino acids long. Trimming removed 0 bases from V and 0 bases from J, with 12 bases in between. CDR1 and CDR2 from the germline V gene are SGHVS and FNYEAQ. CDR3 sequence: CASSLAGQGFSYEQYF. CDR3 in DNA: TGTGCCAGCAGCTTAGCAGGCCAGGGGTTCTCCTACGAGCAGTACTTC.

In this sample, this clone turned up a few times. J is TRBJ2-5 and V is TRBV23-1; the D gene is possibly TRBD1 (6 bases). TRBV23-1 is an ORF for which the function is uncertain. CDR3 size: 15 residues. V lost 3 bases, J lost 8 bases, and 19 bases lay in between. The DNA of the CDR3 is TGCGCCAGCAGTCACCCTCCGAGGGGGTCTTGTACCCAGTACTTC. This gives the protein CASSHPPRGSCTQYF.

This chain connects TRBV7-3 to TRBJ2-5, with no clear D. Deletions cut 0 bases from V and 5 bases from J, with 7 bases between. Germline assignment: CDR1 SGHTA and CDR2 FQGTGA. The CDR3 consists of 13 residues. CDR3 nucleotide sequence: TGTGCCAGCAGCTTAACGTTCGCGGAGACCCAGTACTTC. Its protein product is CASSLTFAETQYF.

This clone was detected only a few times. The V and J genes are TRBV5-5 and TRBJ2-4; TRBD2 aligns across 9 bases. The CDR3 contains 17 residues. Looked up from germline, CDR1 is SGHKS and CDR2 is YYEKEE (reference sequence). The J segment lost 6 bases and the V segment lost 4 bases, leaving 14 bases of the junction unmatched. CDR3 coding DNA: TGTGCCAGCAGCCCACCCGGCCCCGGACTAGCGCCAAACATTCAGTACTTC. It specifies CASSPPGPGLAPNIQYF.

This chain connects TRBV7-2 to TRBJ1-5; tentatively, D is TRBD1 (6 bases). From germline, CDR1 is SGHTA and CDR2 FQGNSA. V was shortened by 1 base and J by 6 bases, with 16 bases between the two germline ends. The CDR3 spans 16 residues. Here the CDR3 reads CASSLDPTGRGQPQHF. The CDR3 nucleotides are TGTGCCAGCAGCTTAGACCCGACAGGTCGGGGTCAGCCCCAGCATTTT.

The V call is TRBV10-3, the J call TRBJ2-7; TRBD1 agrees at 9 bases. This CDR3 region has 16 residues. The germline V gene has CDR1 ENHRY and CDR2 SYGVKD. The J segment lost 3 bases and the V segment lost 5 bases, leaving 11 bases of the junction unmatched. CDR3 DNA: TGTGCCATCAGTTCAGCAACAGGGGGCAACGTCTACGAGCAGTACTTC. This gives the protein CAISSATGGNVYEQYF.

The V and J genes are TRBV30 and TRBJ1-2; 8 bases line up with TRBD1. Germline V gene lookup returns CDR1 GTSNPN and CDR2 SVGIG (reference sequence). The V gene end was trimmed by 5 bases and the J gene end by 1 base; junction bases not matched to a gene: 15. The CDR3 length is 17 residues. Here the CDR3 DNA reads TGTGCCTGGTCGGGAGGACAGGGTATAATCCATAACTATGGCTACACCTTC. Its translation is CAWSGGQGIIHNYGYTF.

Here the CDR3 DNA reads TGTGCCAGCAGCAAAACCTTGGGACAGGGCCCCTCCGAGCAGTACTTC. It translates to CASSKTLGQGPSEQYF. V gene TRBV7-2 combines with J gene TRBJ2-7; 9 positions agree with TRBD1. Germline V CDR1 and CDR2: SGHTA, FQGNSA. The CDR3 consists of 16 residues. Trimming cost V 5 bases and J 6 bases; bases outside gene matches: 14.